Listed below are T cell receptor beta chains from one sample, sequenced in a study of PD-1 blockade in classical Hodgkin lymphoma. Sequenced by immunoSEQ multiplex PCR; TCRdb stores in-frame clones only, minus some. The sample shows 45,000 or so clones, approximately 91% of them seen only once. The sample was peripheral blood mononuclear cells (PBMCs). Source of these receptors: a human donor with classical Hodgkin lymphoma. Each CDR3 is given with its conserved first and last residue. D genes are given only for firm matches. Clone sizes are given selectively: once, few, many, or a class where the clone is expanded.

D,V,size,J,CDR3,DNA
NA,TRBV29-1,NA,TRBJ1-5,CSVASGWGMNQPQHF,TGCAGCGTCGCATCCGGGTGGGGTATGAATCAGCCCCAGCATTTT
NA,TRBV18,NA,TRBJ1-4,CASSSIREEAEKLFF,TGTGCCAGCTCATCCATCAGGGAAGAGGCTGAAAAACTGTTTTTT
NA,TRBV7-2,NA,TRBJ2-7,CASSARSFSSYEQYF,TGTGCCAGCAGCGCCCGCAGTTTTAGCTCCTACGAGCAGTACTTC
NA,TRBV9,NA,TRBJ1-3,CASSEGTGRAIYF,TGTGCCAGCAGCGAAGGAACCGGTAGGGCCATATATTTT
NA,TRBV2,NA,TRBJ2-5,CANSRDRLRGTETQYF,TGTGCCAACAGCCGGGACCGCCTCCGGGGAACGGAGACCCAGTACTTC
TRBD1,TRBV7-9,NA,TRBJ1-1,CASSLRGAGQVNTEAFF,TGTGCCAGCAGCTTGAGAGGAGCGGGACAGGTGAACACTGAAGCTTTCTTT
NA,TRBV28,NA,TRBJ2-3,CASSLSNDIVDTQYF,TGTGCCAGCAGCCTGTCTAACGACATAGTGGATACGCAGTATTTT
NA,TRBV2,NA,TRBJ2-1,CASRAENNEQFF,TGTGCCAGCAGGGCAGAGAACAATGAGCAGTTCTTC
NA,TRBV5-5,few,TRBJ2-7,CASSFGPLSYEQYF,TGTGCCAGCAGCTTCGGTCCGCTATCCTACGAGCAGTACTTC
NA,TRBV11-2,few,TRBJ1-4,CASSLVESRTNEKLFF,TGTGCCAGCAGCTTAGTCGAGTCTCGTACTAATGAAAAACTGTTTTTT
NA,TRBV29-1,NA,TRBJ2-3,CSVIAETDTQYF,TGCAGCGTGATAGCGGAAACAGATACGCAGTATTTT
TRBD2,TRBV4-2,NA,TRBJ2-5,CASSRELAGGDVGETQYF,TGTGCCAGCAGCCGAGAACTAGCGGGAGGCGACGTAGGGGAGACCCAGTACTTC
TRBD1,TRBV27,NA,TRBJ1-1,CASSSRDRKAFF,TGTGCCAGCAGTTCCCGGGACAGAAAAGCTTTCTTT
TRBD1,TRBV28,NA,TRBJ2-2,CASSLGQGTGELFF,TGTGCCAGCAGTTTAGGACAGGGCACCGGGGAGCTGTTTTTT
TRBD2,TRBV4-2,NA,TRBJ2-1,CASSQVSGGGSDNEQFF,TGTGCCAGCAGCCAAGTATCGGGCGGGGGATCCGACAATGAGCAGTTCTTC
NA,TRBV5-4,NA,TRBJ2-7,CASSSSSYEQYF,TGTGCCAGCAGCTCTTCTTCCTACGAGCAGTACTTC